These 9 T cell receptor beta chains were sequenced from one sample in a study of T cell changes during pregnancy in multiple sclerosis. The table came from immunoSEQ multiplex PCR; TCRdb's copy has only in-frame clones and leaves some out. The sample lists approximately 96,000 clones, about 92% occurring once. Source: peripheral blood, taken after pregnancy. The receptors come from a female donor in good health, enrolled as a control in a pregnancy study.

This clone was found once. The chain carries TRBV11-2 and TRBJ2-3; 7 nucleotides line up with TRBD1. The CDR3 loop spans 16 amino acids. Germline CDR1 reads SGHAT; CDR2 reads FQNNGV. V gave up 5 bases and J gave up 1 base; unmatched junction bases: 9. In DNA form, the CDR3 reads TGTGCCAGCAGCCCCCGGGCAGGGGGAGGCACAGATACGCAGTATTTT. This codes for CASSPRAGGGTDTQYF. The complete variable domain, with remaining parts taken from reference TRBV11-2 and TRBJ2-3, reads EAGVAQSPRYKIIEKRQSVAFWCNPISGHATLYWYQQILGQGPKLLIQFQNNGVVDDSQLPKDRFSAERLKGVDSTLKIQPAKLEDSAVYLCASSPRAGGGTDTQYFGPGTRLTVL.

This chain connects TRBV2 to TRBJ2-5, with D hard to call. This CDR3 comprises 12 residues. Germline CDR1 is SNHLY and CDR2 is FYNNEI. Trimming took off 2 bases at V and 5 bases at J, with 6 bases between the two ends. The CDR3 here is CASSEYGETQYF. The CDR3 DNA reads TGTGCCAGCAGTGAATACGGGGAGACCCAGTACTTC.

V is TRBV30 and J is TRBJ1-1; TRBD1 agrees at 9 bases. The germline V gene has CDR1 GTSNPN and CDR2 SVGIG (reference sequence). This CDR3 is 17 amino acids long. Trimming at V came to 3 bases and at J to 1 base, leaving 12 bases not matched to a gene. CDR3 nucleotide sequence: TGTGCCTGGAGCTCTACCGGGACAGGGATAACGAACACTGAAGCTTTCTTT. It yields the protein CAWSSTGTGITNTEAFF.

V gene TRBV2 combines with J gene TRBJ1-2; D might be TRBD1 (5 bases). CDR3 size: 15 residues. Germline assignment: CDR1 SNHLY and CDR2 FYNNEI. V was trimmed by 7 bases and J by 3 bases, leaving 18 bases between them. The CDR3 sequence is CASKRIFREDYGYTF. The DNA for the CDR3 is TGTGCCAGCAAAAGGATATTCAGGGAAGACTATGGCTACACCTTC.

The chain links TRBV6-6 to TRBJ2-1, with no clear D. Trimming took 5 bases from V and 7 from J, leaving 6 bases between them. The CDR3 is 11 residues long. Germline-derived CDR1 and CDR2 are MNHNY and SVGAGI (reference sequence). CDR3 sequence (DNA): TGTGCCAGCAGTCCCTTAAATGAGCAGTTCTTC. It codes for CASSPLNEQFF.

This clone has only one observation. This chain connects TRBV6-5 to TRBJ2-3; D is undetermined. Germline loops: CDR1 MNHEY, CDR2 SVGAGI. With 5 bases removed from V and 14 bases from J, the gap between germline ends came to 23 bases. The CDR3 sequence is 14 residues long. The CDR3 region is CASSLTFGRSRLYF. CDR3 in DNA: TGTGCCAGCAGTCTTACATTTGGTCGGAGTCGATTGTATTTT.

The chain is built from TRBV7-9 and TRBJ1-5; 9 nucleotides agree with TRBD1. The CDR3 runs 16 residues. With V trimmed by 3 bases and J by 6 bases, 9 bases remained unmatched. Germline CDR1 SEHNR, CDR2 FQNEAQ (reference sequence). CDR3 nucleotide sequence: TGTGCCAGCAGCTTGGAACAGGGGGCGCGAGGTCAGCCCCAGCATTTT. This sequence encodes CASSLEQGARGQPQHF.

The rearrangement links TRBV5-4 to TRBJ2-5, with D tentatively TRBD2 (6 bases). TRBJ2-7 explains the end of the DNA better; the J call may be wrong. CDR1 and CDR2 (germline): SGHNT, YYREEE (reference sequence). The CDR3 has 15 residues. The CDR3 coding sequence is TGTGCCAGCAGCTTGGGGGGACTGGACTCCTACGAGCAGTACTTC. It translates to CASSLGGLDSYEQYF.

A note on this clone: This CDR3 fails to terminate in the conserved phenylalanine or tryptophan, so it likely reflects a read error. No DNA is shown, since the ends of the CDR3 on it are uncertain; the CDR3 is the one TCRdb lists. The chain is built from TRBV21-1 and TRBJ1-2. TRBV21-1 is a pseudogene locus. The CDR3 sequence runs 12 residues, both termini included. CDR3 protein: CASSNGGYGYTL.